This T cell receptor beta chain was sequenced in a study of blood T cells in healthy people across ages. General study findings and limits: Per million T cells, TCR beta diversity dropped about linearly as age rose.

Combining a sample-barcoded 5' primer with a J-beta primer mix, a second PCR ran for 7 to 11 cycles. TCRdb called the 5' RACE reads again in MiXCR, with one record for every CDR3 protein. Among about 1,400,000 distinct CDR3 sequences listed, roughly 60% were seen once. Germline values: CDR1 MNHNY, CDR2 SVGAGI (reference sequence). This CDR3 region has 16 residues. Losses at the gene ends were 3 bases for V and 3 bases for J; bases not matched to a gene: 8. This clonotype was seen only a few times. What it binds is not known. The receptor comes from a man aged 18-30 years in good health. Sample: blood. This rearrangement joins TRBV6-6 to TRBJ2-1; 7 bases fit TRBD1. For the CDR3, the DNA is TGTGCCAGCAGTTATGAGGGGGCCCGTGGCTACAATGAGCAGTTCTTC. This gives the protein CASSYEGARGYNEQFF.